Listed below are T cell receptor beta chains from one sample, sequenced in a study of control samples from healthy donors and cancer patients. Measured with immunoSEQ multiplex PCR; TCRdb has only the in-frame clones, and not every one. The table includes 75,000 to 95,000 clones, roughly 80% detected once. Material: PBMCs. The receptors originated from a man in his 70s with lung cancer. Both conserved end residues are part of each CDR3. Fields, in order: J gene, D gene, clone size, V gene, CDR3 protein, CDR3 DNA. A D gene is named only where the DNA matches it firmly. Part of the rows lack a size; the others show once, few, many or a class for expanded clones.

TRBJ2-7 . . TRBV24-1 CATSDSNSYEQYF TGTGCCACCAGTGATTCCAACTCCTACGAGCAGTACTTC
TRBJ2-1 TRBD2 . TRBV9 CASSAQRGAAGEQFF TGTGCCAGCAGCGCTCAGCGGGGGGCGGCGGGTGAGCAGTTCTTC
TRBJ2-3 . . TRBV3-1/TRBV3-2 CASSPTGGTGTDTQYF TGTGCCAGCAGCCCGACTGGGGGCACTGGGACAGATACGCAGTATTTT
TRBJ2-2 . . TRBV9 CASSPRGGPGELFF TGTGCCAGCAGCCCCCGTGGGGGCCCCGGGGAGCTGTTTTTT
TRBJ1-1 . few TRBV21-1 CAREETGPDEAFF TGTGCCAGGGAGGAAACAGGCCCCGATGAAGCTTTCTTT
TRBJ1-1 . few TRBV7-9 CASSVPSGLGGTEAFF TGTGCCAGCAGCGTCCCCTCGGGCCTGGGGGGCACTGAAGCTTTCTTT
TRBJ1-1 . . TRBV19 CASSSTEAFF TGTGCCAGTAGTAGCACTGAAGCTTTCTTT
TRBJ2-7 . . TRBV7-9 CASSRQGLTLSYEQYF TGTGCCAGCAGCCGACAGGGACTTACCTTATCCTACGAGCAGTACTTC
TRBJ1-6 . . TRBV19 CASSFGGTPGAPLHF TGTGCCAGTAGTTTTGGGGGTACCCCGGGGGCACCCCTCCACTTT
TRBJ2-3 TRBD1 . TRBV24-1 CATSDPAGTVGQLDTQYF TGTGCCACCAGTGATCCCGCCGGGACAGTGGGGCAGTTAGATACGCAGTATTTT
TRBJ2-3 TRBD2 . TRBV6-2/TRBV6-3 CASSPGLVTDTQYF TGTGCCAGCAGCCCGGGACTAGTGACAGATACGCAGTATTTT
TRBJ1-4 TRBD1 . TRBV30 CAWSADRGNEKLFF TGTGCCTGGAGCGCCGACAGGGGTAATGAAAAACTGTTTTTT
TRBJ1-1 . few TRBV9 CASSETPWRGENTEAFF TGTGCCAGCAGCGAGACCCCCTGGCGTGGGGAGAACACTGAAGCTTTCTTT
TRBJ1-4 . . TRBV7-6 CASSLATGWGNEKLFF TGTGCCAGCAGCTTAGCCACAGGGTGGGGGAATGAAAAACTGTTTTTT
TRBJ2-1 TRBD1 . TRBV11-2 CASSPTYTGTGVREQFF TGTGCCAGCAGCCCGACATATACCGGGACAGGGGTCAGAGAGCAGTTCTTC